A selection of T cell receptor beta chains follows, all from one sample in a study of early T cells in non-severe SARS-CoV-2 infection. TCRdb analysed the 5' RACE reads with MiXCR anew, one entry per CDR3 protein. The sample shows tens of thousands of distinct CDR3 sequences, about 8.9% of them seen only once. The sample consisted of whole blood. These receptors all stem from an adult who was a healthcare worker with PCR-confirmed SARS-CoV-2 infection or an uninfected control (not recorded which). CDR3s include the opening cysteine and the closing phenylalanine or tryptophan. D genes are given only for firm matches. Expanded clones get a size class; other rows say once, few or many, or leave the size out.

size	V	J	D	DNA	CDR3
few	TRBV7-2	TRBJ2-3	TRBD2	TGTGCCAGCAGCTTGGAGAGTAGCGGGAGTCAGTATTTT	CASSLESSGSQYF
-	TRBV6-4	TRBJ2-6	-	TGTGCCAGCAGCAAGAGCTCTGGGGCCAACGTCCTGACTTTC	CASSKSSGANVLTF
-	TRBV6-2/TRBV6-3	TRBJ1-1	-	TGTGCCAGCAGTTACACCCCCACCGTAGGCACTGAAGCTTTCTTT	CASSYTPTVGTEAFF
many	TRBV11-2	TRBJ2-7	-	TGTGCCAGCAGCTTAGAAGCGACAACCAACTACGAGCAGTACTTC	CASSLEATTNYEQYF
many	TRBV29-1	TRBJ1-1	-	TGCAGCGGGAAGTCCACGACTACTGAAGCTTTCTTT	CSGKSTTTEAFF
many	TRBV7-9	TRBJ2-1	TRBD2	TGTGCTGCCGGAGCGGGAGTGTACAATGAGCAGTTCTTC	CAAGAGVYNEQFF
few	TRBV6-4	TRBJ2-3	-	TGTGCCAGCAGTGATGGACTAGGAGGGGGAGATACGCAGTATTTT	CASSDGLGGGDTQYF
few	TRBV2	TRBJ1-1	-	TGTGCCAGCTCCAAAATGTGGGACACTGAAGCTTTCTTT	CASSKMWDTEAFF
many	TRBV15	TRBJ1-2	-	TGTGCCACCAGCAGAGTAGGCTATGGCTACACCTTC	CATSRVGYGYTF
few	TRBV11-2	TRBJ2-1	-	TGTGCCAGCAGCTTAGATCATGGCAGTCTGAATGAGCAGTTCTTC	CASSLDHGSLNEQFF
-	TRBV4-2	TRBJ2-5	TRBD2	TGTGCCAGCAGCCAACGACTAGCGGGGGGCCCCCAAGAGACCCAGTACTTC	CASSQRLAGGPQETQYF
many	TRBV27	TRBJ2-7	-	TGTGCCAGCAGTTTACTCGGGGAGCGAGCCTACGAGCAGTACTTC	CASSLLGERAYEQYF
many	TRBV19	TRBJ1-5	TRBD1	TGTGCCAGTACCACCGGGACAGGGAGGCATCAGCCCCAGCATTTT	CASTTGTGRHQPQHF
few	TRBV10-2	TRBJ1-2	-	TGCGCCAGCTCGGGCGACGATGGCTACACCTTC	CASSGDDGYTF
few	TRBV7-9	TRBJ1-1	TRBD1	TGTGCCAGCAGCTGGGACAGCAATGAAGCTTTCTTT	CASSWDSNEAFF
-	TRBV2	TRBJ1-6	TRBD1	TGTGCCAGCAGTGGACAGGGTGATAATTCACCCCTCCACTTT	CASSGQGDNSPLHF
many	TRBV20-1	TRBJ2-3	-	TGCAGTGCTAGAGATAGCGGTAGAGATACGCAGTATTTT	CSARDSGRDTQYF
few	TRBV7-9	TRBJ2-2	-	TGTGCCAGCAGCTTAATGGGACCCACCGGGGAGCTGTTTTTT	CASSLMGPTGELFF
-	TRBV29-1	TRBJ1-2	-	TGCAGCGTCACGACACCCGGGCGCTATGGCTACACCTTC	CSVTTPGRYGYTF
many	TRBV18	TRBJ1-3	-	TGTGCCAGCTCACCACCATCACAAGCCTCTGGAAACACCATATATTTT	CASSPPSQASGNTIYF
many	TRBV19	TRBJ2-2	-	TGTGCCAGTAGTAAAAGGGGGGACACCGGGGAGCTGTTTTTT	CASSKRGDTGELFF
many	TRBV5-6	TRBJ1-1	-	TGTGCCAGCAGCCTGGAGACAGAAAGAGAAGCTTTCTTT	CASSLETEREAFF
few	TRBV9	TRBJ2-5	-	TGTGCCAGCAGCGTAGCGAGTAAAGAGACCCAGTACTTC	CASSVASKETQYF
-	TRBV6-5	TRBJ2-5	TRBD2	TGTGCCAGCAGTTACCGACTAGCGGGATCCCCGCAACAGACCCAGTACTTC	CASSYRLAGSPQQTQYF
-	TRBV11-2	TRBJ2-2	TRBD2	TGTGCCAGCAGCTTAACTAGCGGCCCTTACACCGGGGAGCTGTTTTTT	CASSLTSGPYTGELFF
-	TRBV7-2	TRBJ2-2	-	TGTGCCAGCAGCTCCCCCCGACAGGCGGGCGGGGAGCTGTTTTTT	CASSSPRQAGGELFF
-	TRBV28	TRBJ2-7	TRBD2	TGTGCCAGCAGTTTATCCTATCGGACTAGCGGTACCTACGAGCAGTACTTC	CASSLSYRTSGTYEQYF
-	TRBV12-3/TRBV12-4	TRBJ2-3	-	TGTGCCAGCAGCAACATCAAAAGTGGTATCGATACGCAGTATTTT	CASSNIKSGIDTQYF
many	TRBV6-5	TRBJ2-7	TRBD2	TGTGCCAGCAGTTACAGTGCCCTAGCGGGATTCTACGAGCAGTACTTC	CASSYSALAGFYEQYF
many	TRBV7-9	TRBJ1-2	TRBD1	TGTGCCAGCAGCTTGGAGACAGGGGATTATGGCTACACCTTC	CASSLETGDYGYTF
many	TRBV28	TRBJ1-2	TRBD1	TGTGCCAGCAGGGGGACAGGGGTTAACTATGGCTACACCTTC	CASRGTGVNYGYTF
-	TRBV4-2	TRBJ2-3	TRBD2	TGTGCCAGCAGCCAAGAGAGGCTAGCGGGGGGGCTTCAGTATTTT	CASSQERLAGGLQYF
many	TRBV6-6	TRBJ1-5	TRBD1	TGTGCCAGCAGTGAGGGACAGGGGCGAAATAATCAGCCCCAGCATTTT	CASSEGQGRNNQPQHF
-	TRBV7-3	TRBJ1-1	TRBD1	TGTGCCAGCAGTACCGGGACAGGGACTGAAGCTTTCTTT	CASSTGTGTEAFF
many	TRBV20-1	TRBJ1-1	-	TGCAGTGCTAGCCAGGGTACCTTGAACACTGAAGCTTTCTTT	CSASQGTLNTEAFF
many	TRBV5-4	TRBJ2-5	TRBD2	TGTGCCAGCAGCTGGAAAGCGGGAAAAGGGGAGACCCAGTACTTC	CASSWKAGKGETQYF
few	TRBV7-2	TRBJ1-1	-	TGTGCCAGCAGCTTAAGTAGGAGTTTTGAAGCTTTCTTT	CASSLSRSFEAFF
-	TRBV10-2	TRBJ2-3	-	TGCGCCAGCAGTGCCGGACCTCGCGCTCCGCAGTATTTT	CASSAGPRAPQYF
few	TRBV25-1	TRBJ2-5	-	TGTGCCAGCAGTGAATCATCAAGGGGGCAAGAGACCCAGTACTTC	CASSESSRGQETQYF
many	TRBV5-1	TRBJ2-3	TRBD1	TGCGCCAGCAGCTTCGGACAGGGTGGAGATACGCAGTATTTT	CASSFGQGGDTQYF
many	TRBV27	TRBJ2-1	TRBD1	TGTGCCAGCACACCCCGGGACAGATACTACAATGAGCAGTTCTTC	CASTPRDRYYNEQFF
-	TRBV19	TRBJ2-7	-	TGTGCCAGTAGTCCCCGGACAACCCAGGCCTGGAGCTACGAGCAGTACTTC	CASSPRTTQAWSYEQYF
-	TRBV2	TRBJ1-2	-	TGTGCCAGCAGTGAAGTCTCCTCCCAGAAGTGGGGCTACACCTTC	CASSEVSSQKWGYTF
-	TRBV27	TRBJ2-4	TRBD2	TGTGCCAGCAGTTTCCTCACTAGCGGTGACATTCAGTACTTC	CASSFLTSGDIQYF
few	TRBV25-1	TRBJ2-1	TRBD2	TGTGCCAGCAGTGCGACTAGCGGGCCCTCCAATGAGCAGTTCTTC	CASSATSGPSNEQFF
-	TRBV28	TRBJ2-7	-	TGTGCTGGTGCGGGGGACAGCAGCTCCTACGAGCAGTACTTC	CAGAGDSSSYEQYF
many	TRBV24-1	TRBJ2-3	-	TGTGCCACCAGTGATGCCACAGATACGCAGTATTTT	CATSDATDTQYF
many	TRBV11-2	TRBJ2-3	-	TGTGCCAGCAGCCCCCACACAGATACGCAGTATTTT	CASSPHTDTQYF
-	TRBV7-9	TRBJ1-5	-	TGTGCCAGCAGCTTTGATCAGGGGAGTCAGCCCCAGCATTTT	CASSFDQGSQPQHF
many	TRBV6-2/TRBV6-3	TRBJ1-2	-	TGTGCCAGCGGTCACAGATTTGGGCTCTATGGCTACACCTTC	CASGHRFGLYGYTF
many	TRBV24-1	TRBJ1-2	TRBD1	TGTGCCACCTCCCCCGGACAGGGTAACTATGGCTACACCTTC	CATSPGQGNYGYTF
many	TRBV6-2/TRBV6-3	TRBJ1-2	-	TGTGCCAGCAGTTTATTAACCCCCGCGGGGGCGAAAGACTATGGCTACACCTTC	CASSLLTPAGAKDYGYTF
-	TRBV9	TRBJ2-7	TRBD1	TGTGCCAGCAGCGTAGCTGACGGACAGGGGGGGCCCTACGAGCAGTACTTC	CASSVADGQGGPYEQYF
-	TRBV5-8	TRBJ1-1	-	TGTGCCAGCAGCTCAAGACAGGATCGAGCTTTCTTT	CASSSRQDRAFF